This T cell receptor beta chain was documented in a study of PD-L1 blockade in urothelial cancer. Study as a whole: About nine tenths of the roughly 30 patients comprised males who had bladder-origin urothelial cancer.

This CDR3 is 18 amino acids long. Overall study findings and caveats: Lower pretreatment blood TCR clonality, under the median, predicted better survival, researchers reported.

Clones were sequenced by immunoSEQ multiplex PCR, and TCRdb holds only the in-frame ones, with some missing. The profile shows more than 85,000 clones, roughly 84% of them singletons. The time point was: pretreatment peripheral blood. There are a few counts of this clone. Its antigen is not known. The chain recombines TRBV12-2 with TRBJ2-5; TRBD2, as called in the table, went unchecked against the DNA. TRBV12-2 is a known pseudogene. This TCR was recovered from a man between 60 and 75 years old with urothelial cancer. The sample consisted of PBMCs, taken around atezolizumab (anti-PD-L1) treatment. CDR3 nucleotide sequence: TGTGCAAGTCGCTTACCCCTCGGGGAGCGGACTAACCAAGAGACCCAGTACTTC. Its protein product is CASRLPLGERTNQETQYF.